This T cell receptor (beta chain) was found in a study of T-cell memory formation after mild COVID-19. On this clonotype: The antigen is unknown.

Study-level points and caveats: Clones contracting day 15 to 85 were balanced CD4/CD8; later expanders leaned CD4+.

The TCR alpha and TCR beta cDNA libraries, bearing sample barcodes and UMIs, were generated by 5'RACE using constant-segment primers. A single record per CDR3 protein comes from TCRdb applying MiXCR to the 5' RACE reads. Among hundreds of thousands of distinct CDR3 sequences listed, about 17% were seen once. V dropped 5 bases and J dropped 2 bases, with 15 bases sitting between them. The CDR3 has 15 amino acids. Germline V gives CDR1 DFQATT, CDR2 SNEGSKA (reference sequence). Sequencing was carried out using PBMCs or a T cell subset sorted from them (not recorded which). The chain has TRBV20-1 and TRBJ1-4; possible D gene TRBD1, 5 bases. The sequence was obtained from a man in his late teens or twenties who had mild COVID-19 (a few samples of this study predate the infection). Cell type and time point are not known. The CDR3 DNA is TGCAGTGCTCGGGACCGCAGAAGTACTAATGAAAAACTGTTTTTT. Translating it yields CSARDRRSTNEKLFF.